This paragraph reports one TCR beta chain. Sequencing used immunoSEQ multiplex PCR; TCRdb keeps in-frame clones, though not all of them. The table has about 2 million clones, approximately 94% seen once. This record comes from a study of shared clonotypes between healthy human individuals. V gave up 5 bases and J gave up 8 bases, with 19 bases separating them. The CDR3 runs 16 residues. Germline V gives CDR1 LNHDA, CDR2 SQIVND (reference sequence). As defined, naive CD8 cells were CD45RO-negative and positively selected for CCR7, with terminally differentiated effector memory CD45RA+ cells excluded. V gene TRBV19 combines with J gene TRBJ1-6; D is ambiguous. The sample taken for sequencing was naive CD8+ T cells sorted from blood. The receptor's source is a young man in good health. In nucleotides, the CDR3 is TGTGCCAGTAGTCCTTCGGCAGGTTATTTTGATTCACCCCTCCACTTT. Protein: CASSPSAGYFDSPLHF.